The present entry profiles one TCR beta chain with its context. As yet, its antigen is unknown. This specimen belongs to a study of T cells after yellow fever vaccination. Study results and caveats: The appearance of a small share of clonotypes in both CD4 and CD8 compartments was observed.

V was trimmed by 3 bases and J by 0 bases, leaving 9 bases between them. This CDR3 spans 14 amino acids. Germline V gene sequence: CDR1 LGHDT, CDR2 YNNKEL (reference sequence). TCRdb itself ran the 5' RACE reads through MiXCR, one entry per CDR3 protein. The sample lists some 320,000 distinct CDR3 sequences, approximately 11% occurring once. The J gene is TRBJ2-7, the V gene TRBV3-1; D is uncertain. Sequenced here: CD4+ T cells sorted from PBMCs, sampled 45 days after the yellow fever booster vaccination. The source is a man between 18 and 35 years old who received the YFV17D yellow fever vaccine. CDR3 loop: CASSQWVSSYEQYF. The CDR3 DNA reads TGTGCCAGCAGCCAGTGGGTTAGCTCCTACGAGCAGTACTTC.